Listed here are 20 T cell receptor beta chains from one sample, sequenced in a study of shared clonotypes between healthy human individuals. Assay used: immunoSEQ multiplex PCR; TCRdb lists only in-frame clones, some missing. The table has some 2,100,000 clones, 93% seen once. Naivety among CD8 cells was defined by CD45RO negativity and positive CCR7 selection, thereby excluding terminally differentiated effector memory CD45RA+ cells. The sample taken for sequencing was naive CD8+ T cells from PBMCs. The receptors come from a young man in good health. Some clones in this sample may be carry-over from other donors' samples.

The V call is TRBV14, the J call TRBJ2-1; a possible D gene is TRBD1 (6 bases). CDR3 length: 13 residues. With 2 bases removed from V and 8 bases from J, the gap between germline ends came to 10 bases. The germline V gene encodes CDR1 SGHDN and CDR2 FVKESK. CDR3 in amino acids: CASSQYRVHEQFF. For the CDR3, the DNA is TGTGCCAGCAGCCAATACAGGGTGCATGAGCAGTTCTTC.

The J gene is TRBJ2-1, the V gene TRBV27; D gene ambiguous. CDR1 MNHEY and CDR2 SMNVEV come from the germline V gene (reference sequence). The V gene lost 0 bases and the J gene lost 4 bases, with 16 bases spanning the gap. This CDR3 region has 17 residues. CDR3 protein: CASSLSPLAPQYNEQFF. The CDR3 nucleotides are TGTGCCAGCAGTTTATCGCCTTTAGCCCCCCAGTACAATGAGCAGTTCTTC.

This clone appeared a single time. The rearrangement joins TRBV9 to TRBJ2-7, with 9 positions matching TRBD2. Unmatched junction bases numbered 10, after V lost 3 bases and J lost 3 bases. The CDR3 length is 16 residues. Germline loops: CDR1 SGDLS, CDR2 YYNGEE. The CDR3 here is CASSGREGPDFYEQYF. The CDR3 bases are TGTGCCAGCAGCGGGCGGGAGGGCCCGGATTTCTACGAGCAGTACTTC.

As for this clone: The same CDR3 is also encoded by other DNA sequences in this sample. V is TRBV11-2 and J is TRBJ2-7; D unclear. Trimming left V 1 base short and J 1 base short, with 8 bases between. Germline CDR1 and CDR2: SGHAT and FQNNGV. The CDR3 is 14 residues long. CDR3 loop: CASSLVGLSYEQYF. In DNA, the CDR3 is TGTGCCAGCAGCTTAGTTGGGCTTTCCTACGAGCAGTACTTC.

This chain connects TRBV7-2 to TRBJ2-1, with 13 bases fitting TRBD2. The CDR3 contains 14 residues. V lost 6 bases, J lost 13 bases, and 9 bases stayed unmatched. Germline V gene sequence: CDR1 SGHTA, CDR2 FQGNSA. This CDR3 is CASRVTSGRAGQFF. Written as DNA, the CDR3 is TGTGCCAGCAGAGTCACTAGCGGGAGGGCCGGTCAGTTCTTC.

The chain couples TRBV7-8 to TRBJ1-1; D not resolved. Germline V lookup: CDR1 SGHVS, CDR2 FQNEAQ. The CDR3 consists of 15 residues. Trimming left V 7 bases short and J 0 bases short, with 15 bases between. CDR3 amino acids: CASTPFRILNTEAFF. The CDR3 nucleotides read TGTGCCAGCACCCCATTTCGAATACTGAACACTGAAGCTTTCTTT.

This clone was recorded once. The chain carries TRBV19 and TRBJ2-7, with D unresolved. The ends were cut back, 5 bases at V and 5 bases at J, with 22 bases in the middle. This CDR3 is built from 16 residues. Germline V gives CDR1 LNHDA, CDR2 SQIVND (reference sequence). CDR3 amino acids: CASSLKPWAQEDEQYF. In DNA form, the CDR3 reads TGTGCCAGTAGTTTGAAGCCCTGGGCTCAAGAGGACGAGCAGTACTTC.

The CDR3, as DNA: TGTGCCAGCAGCCCGTCCGGGACTCTTGACGCAGAGACCCAGTACTTC. This encodes CASSPSGTLDAETQYF. The gene calls are TRBV9 and TRBJ2-5; maybe TRBD2 (6 bases). Trimming took off 4 bases at V and 4 bases at J, with 20 bases between the two ends. The CDR3 contains 16 residues. CDR1 SGDLS and CDR2 YYNGEE come from the germline V gene.

The V call is TRBV27, the J call TRBJ2-6, with D uncertain. V gave up 2 bases and J gave up 2 bases, with 10 bases separating them. Germline V gives CDR1 MNHEY, CDR2 SMNVEV (reference sequence). The CDR3 sequence is 16 residues long. In DNA, the CDR3 is TGTGCCAGCAGTTTAACGCACCAGACTGGGGCCAACGTCCTGACTTTC. This translates into CASSLTHQTGANVLTF.

This clone appeared a single time. The chain employs TRBV6-5 and TRBJ1-1; a weak D match, TRBD1 (5 bases). V was shortened by 0 bases and J by 4 bases, with 15 bases between the two germline ends. The germline V gene encodes CDR1 MNHEY and CDR2 SVGAGI. This CDR3 comprises 16 residues. Here the CDR3 reads CASSYSMGEWGTEAFF. CDR3 bases: TGTGCCAGCAGTTACTCGATGGGGGAATGGGGCACTGAAGCTTTCTTT.

Worth noting for this clone: A much larger clone sits a single nucleotide away, making a read error possible. The V gene is TRBV13, the J gene TRBJ2-7; D unclear. The CDR3 spans 11 residues. The V end was cut by 4 bases, the J end by 2 bases, with 3 bases between. CDR1 and CDR2 from the germline V gene are PRHDT and FYEKMQ (reference sequence). CDR3 nucleotide sequence: TGTGCCAGCAGCTCCCCCTACGAGCAGTACTTC. This sequence encodes CASSSPYEQYF.

The rearrangement links TRBV28 to TRBJ2-3; the D is unclear. The V gene lost 4 bases and the J gene lost 5 bases, with 16 bases spanning the gap. The CDR3 covers 15 residues. CDR1 is MDHEN, CDR2 SYDVKM, per germline. As DNA, the CDR3 is TGTGCCAGCAGTTCCCGTCTTGGTTACAGAGATACGCAGTATTTT. This codes for CASSSRLGYRDTQYF.

The rearrangement joins TRBV2 to TRBJ2-1, with D perhaps assigned TRBD1 or TRBD2 (6 bases each). In germline, CDR1 is SNHLY, CDR2 FYNNEI. CDR3 length: 13 amino acids. V gave up 8 bases and J gave up 8 bases, with 16 bases separating them. DNA for the CDR3: TGTGCCAGCGGGGGGCTCTTAGCCCATGAGCAGTTCTTC. Translated: CASGGLLAHEQFF.

In DNA form, the CDR3 reads TGTGCCAGCAGTTTTGGGCAGAAATACGAGCAGTACTTC. Translated: CASSFGQKYEQYF. J is TRBJ2-7 and V is TRBV27; D remains unclear. The V end lost 3 bases, the J end lost 4 bases, and 10 bases lay between the germline ends. The CDR3 has 13 residues. Germline V gene sequence: CDR1 MNHEY, CDR2 SMNVEV (reference sequence).

The V call is TRBV7-9, the J call TRBJ2-1; 16 bases agree with TRBD2. Looked up from germline, CDR1 is SEHNR and CDR2 is FQNEAQ (reference sequence). V trimming: 5 bases; J trimming: 0 bases; junction bases outside the gene matches: 7. The CDR3 extends over 19 amino acids. As DNA, the CDR3 is TGTGCCAGCAGCACGGGACTAGCGGGAGGGCCCCTCTCCTACAATGAGCAGTTCTTC. The encoded protein is CASSTGLAGGPLSYNEQFF.

V is TRBV7-9 and J is TRBJ2-7; 10 nucleotides align to TRBD1. The CDR3 covers 19 residues. In germline, CDR1 is SEHNR, CDR2 FQNEAQ (reference sequence). V trimming: 7 bases; J trimming: 2 bases; junction bases outside the gene matches: 20. CDR3 protein: CASTALGQGFPELTYEQYF. CDR3 nucleotides: TGTGCCAGCACTGCGTTGGGACAGGGGTTCCCAGAGCTTACCTACGAGCAGTACTTC.

The chain employs TRBV27 and TRBJ2-7; D is possibly TRBD1 or TRBD2 (5 bases each). Germline CDR1 and CDR2: MNHEY and SMNVEV (reference sequence). There are 14 residues in the CDR3. V lost 5 bases and J lost 3, with 14 bases in between. DNA for the CDR3: TGTGCCAGCAGTCCCGGGACGCAGGACTACGAGCAGTACTTC. It yields the protein CASSPGTQDYEQYF.

V usage is TRBV13 and J usage is TRBJ2-1; no firm D call. This CDR3 spans 12 amino acids. Trimming pared 1 base from V and 8 bases from J, leaving 6 bases between. Germline values: CDR1 PRHDT, CDR2 FYEKMQ (reference sequence). CDR3 sequence: CASSLEDHEQFF. The DNA for the CDR3 is TGTGCCAGCAGCTTAGAGGATCATGAGCAGTTCTTC.

As concerns this clone: Other nucleotide sequences from this sample produce the same CDR3. This chain joins TRBV7-9 and TRBJ2-1; TRBD2 might be the D (5 bases). The CDR3 covers 16 residues. Trimming pared 1 base from V and 0 bases from J, leaving 10 bases between. Germline CDR1 is SEHNR and CDR2 is FQNEAQ (reference sequence). The CDR3 DNA reads as TGTGCCAGCAGCTTAGGGACTCCCAGCTCCTACAATGAGCAGTTCTTC. This encodes CASSLGTPSSYNEQFF.

This chain links TRBV30 with TRBJ2-1, with TRBD1 identical over 8 bases. Germline CDR1 reads GTSNPN; CDR2 reads SVGIG (reference sequence). The CDR3 totals 15 residues. V was clipped by 5 bases and J by 5 bases; unmatched bases: 11. CDR3 region: CAWAMDRVRDNEQFF. Written as DNA, the CDR3 is TGTGCCTGGGCGATGGACAGGGTTCGCGACAATGAGCAGTTCTTC.